The entry that follows covers one T cell receptor (beta chain) sequence. Its recognized antigen is unknown. Base qualities are not recorded, but no much larger clone differs from it by a single base. The data were taken from a study of cytomegalovirus exposure and HLA in healthy donors (dated by TCRdb to about 2017). For context, the study as a whole: In an earlier analysis of under 600 of the donors, 250 to 300 Gb of sequence data and about 110 million unique TCR beta sequences from some 170 million T cells were reported. HLA typing included class I and class II loci at four-digit resolution. Donor age, sex, ethnicity and CMV serostatus were collected together with the repertoire data. The aim of the study was to test whether cataloging public T cell receptors could identify signatures of past pathogen exposure. All discovery cohort repertoires had been generated using a single sequencing platform. The later analysis used no new phenotypic data to find candidate immune exposures, relying instead on TCR beta sequences and their occurrence across donors. Roughly 5 DR-DQ haplotypes were handled as single units for association and clustering, since linkage in the cohort was strong. Typing coverage varied by locus: roughly 620-640 donors for A, B, C, DRB1 and DQB1; approximately 500 for DQA1; more than 600 for DPA1; around 450 for DPB1. In addition to the first cohort of 650 to 800 subjects, a separate validation cohort of under 150 different subjects was used. An early release that covered some 630 HLA-typed donors contained approximately 300 gigabases of sequencing data and tens of millions of unique TCR sequences. A later analysis re-analyzed previously published TCR beta repertoires from 666 donors and added high-resolution HLA genotyping to study TCR occurrence patterns. Of the roughly 400 genotyped donors, less than 90% were placed in the genetic ancestry cluster associated with self-reported Caucasian donors. The study combined high-throughput TCR immunosequencing, statistical association of individual TCRs with disease status, and machine learning to predict cytomegalovirus infection status. Across under 500 genotyped donors of the cohort, an average of roughly 230,000 unique TCR beta nucleotide sequences per donor were sequenced, and approximately 19% of those sequences were non-productive. To decide whether each TCR beta V gene segment behaved as functional or pseudogenic, an earlier analysis of several hundred of the donors relied on high-throughput TCR beta sequencing. A later genetic analysis took genome-wide SNP genotypes for about 55% of the roughly 700 donors and used that subset as a discovery cohort. The study profiled the T cell repertoires of 550 to 700 subjects by immunosequencing and related them to cytomegalovirus serostatus. Broad study findings and their caveats: A group of highly shared sequence variants was considered likely to be a technical artifact of the sequencing pipeline. When HLA alleles, especially DR and DQ, strongly co-occurred, attributing TCR associations to individual alleles was difficult. The 87-base-pair reads could not distinguish some IMGT-functional V segments, including TRBV6-2 and TRBV6-3, so those segments were excluded. V-gene and J-gene trimming of TCR beta chains was associated with a missense DCLRE1C variant in a later genetic analysis, and the association was replicated in an independent cohort. A later genetic analysis reported fewer N-insertions in productive TCRs among donors in an Asian-associated ancestry cluster than the roughly 720-donor mean. This cohort had only TCR beta chains sequenced, and the lack of alpha or paired-chain data limited which features could be detected. Broadly in line with IMGT annotations, most TCR beta V segments showed up in productive rearrangements about 87% or about 30% of the time in an earlier analysis of about 500 of the donors. Linkage disequilibrium might explain the correlated functional status among segregating V segments, but an unknown experimental factor could not be ruled out. In a later analysis, HLA-associated TCR beta chains showed more clonal expansion and lower generation probabilities than non-associated chains that were equally common. A further reported finding was that TCR beta sequences accurately predicted the HLA-A and HLA-B alleles for most subjects in the first cohort. Presence/absence analyses assumed roughly uniform sequencing depth across donors, an assumption that may not hold. Immune exposure information for the cohort was limited to CMV serostatus. Across donors, most TCR sequences were observed very rarely, whereas some public TCRs were present in many individuals. It was suggested by the authors that the approach could potentially be generalized to other disease states and immunological phenotypes. Because counts were too low, some 17 rarely observed V segments, including chromosome 9 orphons, were excluded from the earlier analysis of several hundred of the donors. In a later analysis, most CMV-associated TCR beta chains were found to appear HLA-restricted, with HLA associations seemingly driven largely by CMV exposure. In a later analysis, the rate of TCR association differed among HLA loci, with DRB1 alleles having the most associated TCRs and HLA-C alleles having the fewest. At a false discovery rate of 0.05, a later analysis linked under 20,000 TCR beta sequences to specific HLA alleles. The classifier was reported to diagnose cytomegalovirus status with high specificity and sensitivity in both the original and validation cohorts. A later analysis reported that several top co-occurrence clusters appeared linked to parvovirus B19, influenza, CMV and Epstein-Barr virus. HLA typing was unavailable for some donors at each locus, so association tests used only the typed subset. In the study, some 160 TCR beta chains were listed as associated with cytomegalovirus. In vitro tests confirmed that a few of the cytomegalovirus-associated TCR beta chains recognize cytomegalovirus antigens.

The CDR3 holds 15 amino acids from the cysteine to the phenylalanine. Only the CDR3 region is kept as DNA, spanning 45 bases read in frame from base 1. The germline V gene encodes CDR1 SGHRS and CDR2 YFSETQ. Germline trimming amounts to 4 bases on V and 4 bases on J, with 8 as the count of junction bases outside the gene matches. The cohort was made up of about 670 healthy bone marrow donors. At the time of sampling, all cohort members were nominally healthy, though unrecorded immune exposures were likely present. The donor was CMV seropositive and was included in the group of some 290 seropositive cohort members. A peripheral blood sample was provided by each donor, and peripheral blood mononuclear cells were used for TCR beta sequencing. The Qiagen DNeasy Blood Extraction Kit was used to extract genomic DNA from the blood cell samples. Library construction relied on the immunoSEQ multiplex PCR assay. For the multiplex PCR, a mixture combining 60 forward primers for TCR Vbeta segments and 13 reverse primers for TCR Jbeta segments was used. A multiplex PCR assay on genomic DNA amplified the CDR3 region of rearranged TCR beta genes. The amplified TCR beta libraries were sequenced on the Illumina HiSeq System as 87-base-pair reads. The authors' analysis ran thus. A later analysis counted approximately 84 million unique TCR beta chains across the approximately 700 repertoires, and some 11 million of these chains were shared by at least two donors. Raw reads were error-corrected and collapsed into unique sequences by a nearest-neighbor algorithm in which closely related sequences were merged to remove PCR and sequencing errors. Alignment of CDR3 sequences to IMGT reference sequences was used to assign V, D and J gene segments. Each retained sequence needed at least a six-nucleotide match to both a V gene segment and a J gene segment. Rearrangements were classified as productive when the CDR3 lacked stop codons and remained in frame with V and J, and all other rearrangements were classified as non-productive. Following IMGT convention, CDR3 was defined as the stretch from the second conserved V-encoded cysteine up to the conserved J-encoded phenylalanine. The earlier analysis of about 530 of the donors excluded any sequence lacking an unambiguous match to a single V gene segment. In an earlier analysis of approximately 590 of the donors, a V segment was called functional when productive rearrangements were above 56.7%, and segregating when the standard deviation between donors exceeded 5%. To diagnose cytomegalovirus status from the catalog of TCR beta chain sequences, a statistical classification framework was built. In a later analysis, V and J genes were assigned by comparing TCR nucleotide sequences against IMGT/GENE-DB human TR gene sequences. A later analysis assigned CDR3 sequences and most-parsimonious VDJ recombination scenarios with the TCRdist pipeline. In a later analysis, each TCR beta chain was defined by its CDR3 amino acid sequence together with its V-gene family, and reads lacking a unique V-gene family were excluded. To address suspected cross-contamination and a sequencing artifact, a later analysis removed a few hundred highly shared, low-generation-probability nucleotide sequences. A later analysis calculated a clonal expansion index for each public chain from normalized within-repertoire ranks of inferred template counts. A later analysis computed generation probabilities with a VDJ recombination model fitted to out-of-frame rearrangements, and checked the results against IGoR. A later analysis scored TCR-TCR, TCR-HLA and TCR-CMV co-occurrence with hypergeometric tests, applying a repertoire-size bias correction to TCR pairs. A later analysis estimated false discovery rates by permuting HLA or CMV assignments 20 times. In a later analysis, co-occurring TCRs were grouped using DBSCAN, with TCRdist sequence similarity added in when clustering inside HLA-allele-positive subsets. Repertoires with fewer than 30,000 or more than 120,000 public chains were left out of co-occurrence clustering, as were about five repertoires with anomalous nucleotide sharing. TCRdb stores this immuneACCESS table with in-frame sequences only. Part of the clones is absent; in the studies checked, under half of the shortfall reflects unresolved V genes, and no reason is known for the rest. That table is the source of V, J and clone size, and D and trimming were worked out from the DNA. This sample holds 140,000 to 150,000 clones; about 70% were observed only once. The ten largest clones take up about 2.2% of the sample.

The source of this sequence is a woman aged 60-70 years in good health and CMV-seropositive. Recombination connected TRBV5-1 to TRBJ1-2, with 9 bases in between that match TRBD1. Source material: PBMCs. The nucleotides are TGCGCCAGCAGCATCGGGACAGGGTATGGCTATGGCTACACCTTC. It specifies CASSIGTGYGYGYTF.